This T cell receptor beta chain appears in the sequencing data of a study of cytomegalovirus exposure and HLA in healthy donors. Study-wide findings and caveats: In a later analysis, a missense DCLRE1C variant was linked to TCR beta V- and J-gene trimming. Segments of the TCR beta V type were, in most cases, productive about 87% or about 30% of the time in an earlier analysis.

Details on this clone: No antigen is known for it.

This CDR3 is 13 amino acids long. V shed 3 bases and J shed 3 bases, with 11 bases lying between them. Germline V CDR1 and CDR2: GTSNPN, SVGIG (reference sequence). PCR used 60 Vbeta primers and 13 Jbeta primers. TCRdb's table, derived via immunoSEQ multiplex PCR, lists solely in-frame clones and lacks some. The sample includes 100,000 to 150,000 clones, roughly 82% seen only once; the top ten take 1.2%. Source material: PBMCs. This receptor was taken from a boy aged 5-17 years in good health and CMV-seronegative. This chain links TRBV30 with TRBJ1-1; D not certain. CDR3 in amino acids: CAWREEVDTEAFF. As DNA, the CDR3 is TGTGCCTGGAGAGAGGAGGTAGACACTGAAGCTTTCTTT.